This TCR beta chain stems from a study of blood T cells in healthy people across ages. About the research overall: Template switching recovered approximately one barcoded beta molecule for every two T cells.

PCR was performed a second time for about 6 to 12 cycles using a sample-barcoded 5' primer and a J-beta primer mix. Every sample gave at least 2.5 million paired-end reads containing CDR3. TCRdb re-analysed the 5' RACE reads in MiXCR, keeping a single row per CDR3 protein. The table has 650,000 to 700,000 distinct CDR3 sequences, about 30% seen once. Total RNA extraction produced at least 5 micrograms (per sample) for the study. This clonotype was observed many times. V shed 1 base and J shed 14 bases, with 15 bases lying between them. The CDR3 sequence is 13 residues long. The germline gives CDR1 DFQATT, CDR2 SNEGSKA (reference sequence).

The sample consisted of blood. This chain links TRBV20-1 with TRBJ1-6; D ambiguous. This clonotype was sampled from a woman aged 80 or over in good health. CDR3 coding DNA: TGCAGTGCTAGAGTGGGTACGGTAGGAGCCCTCCACTTT. It codes for CSARVGTVGALHF.